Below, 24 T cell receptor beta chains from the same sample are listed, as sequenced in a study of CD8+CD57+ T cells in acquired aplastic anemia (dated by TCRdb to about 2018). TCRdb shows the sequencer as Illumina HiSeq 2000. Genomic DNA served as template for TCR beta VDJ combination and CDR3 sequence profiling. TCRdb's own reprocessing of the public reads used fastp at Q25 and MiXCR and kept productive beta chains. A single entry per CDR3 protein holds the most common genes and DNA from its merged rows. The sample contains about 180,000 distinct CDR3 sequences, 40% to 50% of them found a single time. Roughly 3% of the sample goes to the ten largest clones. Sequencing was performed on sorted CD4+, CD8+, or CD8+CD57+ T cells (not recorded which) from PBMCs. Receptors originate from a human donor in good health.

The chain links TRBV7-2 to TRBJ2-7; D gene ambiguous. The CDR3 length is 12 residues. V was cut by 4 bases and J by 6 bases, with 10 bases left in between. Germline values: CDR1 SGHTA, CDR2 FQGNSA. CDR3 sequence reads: CASSYDVGEQYF. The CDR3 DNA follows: TGTGCCAGCAGCTACGACGTAGGCGAGCAGTACTTC.

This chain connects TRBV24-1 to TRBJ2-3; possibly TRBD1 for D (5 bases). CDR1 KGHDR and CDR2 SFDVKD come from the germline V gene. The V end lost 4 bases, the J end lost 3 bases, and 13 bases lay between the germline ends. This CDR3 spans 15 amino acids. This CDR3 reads CATSEFQTATDTQYF. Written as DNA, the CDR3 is TGTGCCACCAGTGAATTCCAGACAGCAACAGATACGCAGTATTTT.

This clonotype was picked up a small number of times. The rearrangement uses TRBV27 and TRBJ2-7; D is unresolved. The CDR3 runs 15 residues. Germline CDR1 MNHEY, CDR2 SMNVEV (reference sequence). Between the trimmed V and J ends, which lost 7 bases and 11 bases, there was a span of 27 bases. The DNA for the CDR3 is TGTGCCAGCATGACGTCCCCCAGCTTAGGATTTTGGAAGTACTTC. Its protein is CASMTSPSLGFWKYF.

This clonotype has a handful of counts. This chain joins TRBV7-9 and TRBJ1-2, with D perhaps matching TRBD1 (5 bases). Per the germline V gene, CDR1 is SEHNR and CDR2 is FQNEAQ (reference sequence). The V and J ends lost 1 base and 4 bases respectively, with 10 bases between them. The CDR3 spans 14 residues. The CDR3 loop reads CASSLGDSGYGYTF. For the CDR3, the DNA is TGTGCCAGCAGCTTAGGCGACAGCGGCTATGGCTACACCTTC.

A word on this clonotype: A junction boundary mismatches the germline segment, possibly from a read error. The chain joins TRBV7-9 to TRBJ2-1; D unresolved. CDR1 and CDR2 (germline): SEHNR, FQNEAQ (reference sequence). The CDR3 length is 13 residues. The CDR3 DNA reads TGTGCCAGCTCACCTCCACTCTACAATGGGCAGTTCTTC. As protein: CASSPPLYNGQFF.

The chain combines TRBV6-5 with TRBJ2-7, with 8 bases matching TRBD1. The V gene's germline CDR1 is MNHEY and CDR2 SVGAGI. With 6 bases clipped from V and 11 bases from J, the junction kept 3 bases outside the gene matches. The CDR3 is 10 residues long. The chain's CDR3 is CASRKDREYF. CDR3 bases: TGTGCCAGCAGGAAGGACAGGGAGTACTTC.

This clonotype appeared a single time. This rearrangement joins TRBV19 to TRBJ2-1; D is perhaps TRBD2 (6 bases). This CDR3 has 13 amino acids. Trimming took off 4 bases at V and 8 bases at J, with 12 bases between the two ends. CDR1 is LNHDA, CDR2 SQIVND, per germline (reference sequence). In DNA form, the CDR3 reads TGTGCCAGTAGTACTAGGGGAGGCGATGAGCAGTTCTTC. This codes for CASSTRGGDEQFF. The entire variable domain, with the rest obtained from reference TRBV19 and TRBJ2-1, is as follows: DGGITQSPKYLFRKEGQNVTLSCEQNLNHDAMYWYRQDPGQGLRLIYYSQIVNDFQKGDIAEGYSVSREKKESFPLTVTSAQKNPTAFYLCASSTRGGDEQFFGPGTRLTVL.

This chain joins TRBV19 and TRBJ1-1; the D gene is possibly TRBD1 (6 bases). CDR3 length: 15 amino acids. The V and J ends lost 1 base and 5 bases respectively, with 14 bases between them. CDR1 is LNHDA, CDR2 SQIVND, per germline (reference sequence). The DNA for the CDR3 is TGTGCCAGTAGTATAGCATCGAGGGGGTGGACTGAAGCTTTCTTT. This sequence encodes CASSIASRGWTEAFF.

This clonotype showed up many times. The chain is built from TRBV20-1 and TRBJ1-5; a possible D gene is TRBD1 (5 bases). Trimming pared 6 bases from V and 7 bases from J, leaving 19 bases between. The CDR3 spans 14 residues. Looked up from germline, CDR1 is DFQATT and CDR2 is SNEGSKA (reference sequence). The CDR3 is CSAPSGGVGQPQHF. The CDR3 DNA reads TGCAGTGCCCCCTCGGGGGGGGTAGGCCAGCCCCAGCATTTT.

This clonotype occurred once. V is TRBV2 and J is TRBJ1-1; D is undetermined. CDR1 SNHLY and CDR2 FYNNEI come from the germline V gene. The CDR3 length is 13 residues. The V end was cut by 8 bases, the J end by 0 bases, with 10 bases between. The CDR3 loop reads CASWPYMNTEAFF. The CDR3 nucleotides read TGTGCCAGCTGGCCCTACATGAACACTGAAGCTTTCTTT.

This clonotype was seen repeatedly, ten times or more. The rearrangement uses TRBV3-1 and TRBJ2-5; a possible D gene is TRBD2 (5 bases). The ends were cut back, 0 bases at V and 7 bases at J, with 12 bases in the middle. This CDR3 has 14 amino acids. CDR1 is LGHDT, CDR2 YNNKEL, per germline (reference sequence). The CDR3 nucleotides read TGTGCCAGCAGCCAAGACCGGGGTATGGGGACCCAGTACTTC. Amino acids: CASSQDRGMGTQYF.

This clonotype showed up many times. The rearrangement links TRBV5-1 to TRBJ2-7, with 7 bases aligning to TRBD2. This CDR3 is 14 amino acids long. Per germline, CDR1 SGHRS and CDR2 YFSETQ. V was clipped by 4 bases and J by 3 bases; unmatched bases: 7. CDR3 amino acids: CASSPDGGGYEQYF. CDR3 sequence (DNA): TGCGCCAGCAGCCCGGATGGGGGGGGCTACGAGCAGTACTTC.

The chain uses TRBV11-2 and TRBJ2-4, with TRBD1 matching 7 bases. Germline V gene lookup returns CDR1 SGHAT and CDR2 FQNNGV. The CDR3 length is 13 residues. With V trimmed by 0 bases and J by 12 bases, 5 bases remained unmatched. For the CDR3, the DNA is TGTGCCAGCAGCTTAGAACCGGGACAGCATCAGTACTTC. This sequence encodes CASSLEPGQHQYF. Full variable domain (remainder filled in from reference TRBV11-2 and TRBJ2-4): EAGVAQSPRYKIIEKRQSVAFWCNPISGHATLYWYQQILGQGPKLLIQFQNNGVVDDSQLPKDRFSAERLKGVDSTLKIQPAKLEDSAVYLCASSLEPGQHQYFGAGTRLSVL.

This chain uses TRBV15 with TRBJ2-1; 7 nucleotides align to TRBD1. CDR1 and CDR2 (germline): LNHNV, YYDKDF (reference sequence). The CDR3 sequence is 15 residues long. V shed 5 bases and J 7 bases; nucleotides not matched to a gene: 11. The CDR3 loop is CATSRRQGELNEQFF. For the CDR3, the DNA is TGTGCCACCAGCCGGAGGCAGGGGGAACTGAATGAGCAGTTCTTC. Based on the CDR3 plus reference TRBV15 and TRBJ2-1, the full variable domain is DAMVIQNPRYQVTQFGKPVTLSCSQTLNHNVMYWYQQKSSQAPKLLFHYYDKDFNNEADTPDNFQSRRPNTSFCFLDIRSPGLGDTAMYLCATSRRQGELNEQFFGPGTRLTVL.

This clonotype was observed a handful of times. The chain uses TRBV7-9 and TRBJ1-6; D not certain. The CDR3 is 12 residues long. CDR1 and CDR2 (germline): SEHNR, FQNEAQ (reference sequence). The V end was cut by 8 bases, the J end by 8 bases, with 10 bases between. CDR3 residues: CASAIVDSPLHF. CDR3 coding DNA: TGTGCCAGCGCTATTGTGGATTCACCCCTCCACTTT.

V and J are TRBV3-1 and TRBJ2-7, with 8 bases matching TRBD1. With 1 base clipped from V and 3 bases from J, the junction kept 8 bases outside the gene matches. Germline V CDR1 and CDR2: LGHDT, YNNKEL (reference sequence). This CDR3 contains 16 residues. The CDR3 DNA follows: TGTGCCAGCAGCCAAGTCCCGGGACAGGAGAACTACGAGCAGTACTTC. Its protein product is CASSQVPGQENYEQYF.

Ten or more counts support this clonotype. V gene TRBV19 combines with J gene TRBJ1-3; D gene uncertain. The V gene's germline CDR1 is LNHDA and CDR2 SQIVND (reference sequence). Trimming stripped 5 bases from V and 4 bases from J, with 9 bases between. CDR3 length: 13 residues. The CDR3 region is CASSPIGGNTIYF. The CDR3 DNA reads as TGTGCCAGTAGTCCCATCGGGGGAAACACCATATATTTT.

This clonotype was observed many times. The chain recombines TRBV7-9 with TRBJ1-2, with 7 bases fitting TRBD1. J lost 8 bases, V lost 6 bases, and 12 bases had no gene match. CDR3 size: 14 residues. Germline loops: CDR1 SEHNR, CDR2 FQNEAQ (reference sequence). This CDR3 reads CASSYRGSRDGYTF. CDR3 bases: TGTGCCAGCAGTTACAGGGGTAGTAGGGACGGCTACACCTTC.

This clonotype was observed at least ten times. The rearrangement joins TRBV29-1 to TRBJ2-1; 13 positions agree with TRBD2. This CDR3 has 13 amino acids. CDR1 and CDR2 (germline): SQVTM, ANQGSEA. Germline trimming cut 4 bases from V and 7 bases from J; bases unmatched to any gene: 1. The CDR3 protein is CSVVTSGRNEQFF. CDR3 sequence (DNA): TGCAGCGTTGTGACTAGCGGGAGGAATGAGCAGTTCTTC.

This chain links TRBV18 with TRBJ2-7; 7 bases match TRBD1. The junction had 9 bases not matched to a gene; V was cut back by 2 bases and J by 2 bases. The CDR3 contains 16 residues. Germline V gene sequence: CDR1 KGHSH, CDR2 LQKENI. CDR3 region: CASSPTQGVGPYEQYF. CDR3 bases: TGTGCCAGCTCACCAACGCAGGGGGTGGGACCCTACGAGCAGTACTTC. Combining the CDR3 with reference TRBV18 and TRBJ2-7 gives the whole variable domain NAGVMQNPRHLVRRRGQEARLRCSPMKGHSHVYWYRQLPEEGLKFMVYLQKENIIDESGMPKERFSAEFPKEGPSILRIQQVVRGDSAAYFCASSPTQGVGPYEQYFGPGTRLTVT.

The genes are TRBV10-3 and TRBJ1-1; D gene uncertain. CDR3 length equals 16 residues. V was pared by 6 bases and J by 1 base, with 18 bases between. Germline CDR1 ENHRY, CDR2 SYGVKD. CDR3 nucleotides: TGTGCCATCAGCTCCGACCCAGTAAAAAAGAACACTGAAGCTTTCTTT. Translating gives CAISSDPVKKNTEAFF.

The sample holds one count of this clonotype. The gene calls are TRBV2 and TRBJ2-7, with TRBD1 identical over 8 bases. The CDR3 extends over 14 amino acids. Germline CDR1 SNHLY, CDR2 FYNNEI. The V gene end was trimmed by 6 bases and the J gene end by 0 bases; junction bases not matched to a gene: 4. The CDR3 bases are TGTGCCAGCAGGCGGGACAGGTCCTCCTACGAGCAGTACTTC. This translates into CASRRDRSSYEQYF.

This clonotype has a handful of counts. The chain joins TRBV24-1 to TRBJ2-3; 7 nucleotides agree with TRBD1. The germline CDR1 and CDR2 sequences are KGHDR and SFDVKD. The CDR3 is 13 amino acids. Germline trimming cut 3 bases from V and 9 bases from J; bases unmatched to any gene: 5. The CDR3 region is CATSDGTVKTQYF. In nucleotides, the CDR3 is TGTGCCACCAGTGATGGGACAGTCAAGACGCAGTATTTT.

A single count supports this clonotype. The DNA for the CDR3 is TGTGCCTATAAGGTCGGGGCAGGGGTTAACTATGGCTACACCTTC. It encodes CAYKVGAGVNYGYTF. J is TRBJ1-2 and V is TRBV2, with TRBD1 as a possible D gene (6 bases). Germline lookup yields CDR1 SNHLY and CDR2 FYNNEI. The CDR3 is made up of 15 amino acids. Trimming left V 11 bases short and J 1 base short, with 20 bases between.